The source of this T cell receptor beta chain is a study of cytotoxic CD8 clonotypes in ibrutinib-treated CLL. Study background: Among the samples, the mean was roughly 260,000 productive templates and fewer than 95,000 productive rearrangements.

Study results and limitations: Clonotypes that were public were uncommon, and they contracted or stayed stable on treatment.

Germline loops: CDR1 PRHDT, CDR2 FYEKMQ (reference sequence). J gave up 6 bases and V 0 bases, and 5 bases lay outside the gene matches. CDR3 length: 15 residues. Of note for this clone: What it binds is unknown.

The assay was immunoSEQ multiplex PCR, and TCRdb's table has in-frame clones only and misses some. Of about 21,000 clones listed, approximately 69% are singletons. This clonotype was obtained from a human donor with chronic lymphocytic leukemia. The sequenced sample was PBMCs, obtained before ibrutinib treatment. The rearrangement uses TRBV13 and TRBJ2-3; TRBD1 matches at 8 bases. CDR3 loop: CASSLGAGGIDTQYF. The CDR3 region has the DNA TGTGCCAGCAGCTTAGGGGCAGGGGGCATCGATACGCAGTATTTT.